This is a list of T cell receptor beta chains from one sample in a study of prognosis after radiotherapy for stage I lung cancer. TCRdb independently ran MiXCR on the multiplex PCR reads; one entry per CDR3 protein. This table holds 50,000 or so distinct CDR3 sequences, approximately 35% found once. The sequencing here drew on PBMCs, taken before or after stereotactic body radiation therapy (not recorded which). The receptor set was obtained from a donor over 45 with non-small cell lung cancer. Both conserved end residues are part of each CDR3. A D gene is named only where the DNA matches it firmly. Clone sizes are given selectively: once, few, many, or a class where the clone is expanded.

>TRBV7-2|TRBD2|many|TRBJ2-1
CASSSPNGTSGRASDEQFF
TGTGCCAGCAGCTCCCCCAACGGGACTAGCGGGAGGGCCTCGGATGAGCAGTTCTTC
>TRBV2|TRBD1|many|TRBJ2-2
CASSAQGVNTGELFF
TGTGCCAGCAGTGCACAGGGGGTGAACACCGGGGAGCTGTTTTTT
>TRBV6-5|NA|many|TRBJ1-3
CASSYARQRNTIYF
TGTGCCAGCAGTTACGCACGGCAGAGAAACACCATATATTTT
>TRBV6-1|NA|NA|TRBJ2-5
CATQRSPEETQYF
TGTGCCACCCAAAGGTCGCCGGAAGAGACCCAGTACTTC
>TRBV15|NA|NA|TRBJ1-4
CATSRGQANEKLFF
TGTGCCACCAGCAGAGGACAGGCAAATGAAAAACTGTTTTTT
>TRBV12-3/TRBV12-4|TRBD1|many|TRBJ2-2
CASRTGGSTGELFF
TGTGCCAGCAGGACAGGGGGTTCGACCGGGGAGCTGTTTTTT
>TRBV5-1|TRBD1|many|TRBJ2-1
CASSLITGQGDNEQFF
TGCGCCAGCAGCTTGATAACAGGACAGGGGGACAATGAGCAGTTCTTC
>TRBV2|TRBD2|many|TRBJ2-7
CASSGTSGSLWQYF
TGTGCCAGCAGTGGGACTAGCGGGAGCCTGTGGCAGTACTTC
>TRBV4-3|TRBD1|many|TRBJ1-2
CASSPGQGAGDLYGYTF
TGCGCCAGCAGCCCGGGACAGGGGGCGGGAGATCTCTATGGCTACACCTTC
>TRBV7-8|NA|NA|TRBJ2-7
CASSPGFTSYEQYF
TGTGCCAGCAGCCCCGGATTTACATCCTACGAGCAGTACTTC
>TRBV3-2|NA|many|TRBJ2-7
CASSQVPSSGEQYF
TGTGCCAGCAGCCAAGTCCCTAGCTCGGGTGAGCAGTACTTC
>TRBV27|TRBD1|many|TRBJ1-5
CASSSRTGGGYSNQPQHF
TGTGCCAGCAGTTCCCGGACAGGGGGGGGATATAGCAATCAGCCCCAGCATTTT
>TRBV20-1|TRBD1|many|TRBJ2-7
CSARMTGGLVEQYF
TGCAGTGCTCGAATGACAGGGGGATTGGTCGAGCAGTACTTC
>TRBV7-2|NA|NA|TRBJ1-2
CASSLYPAGGYTF
TGTGCCAGTAGCTTATACCCAGCGGGTGGCTACACCTTC
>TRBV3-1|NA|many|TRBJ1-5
CASSQDLGGPQHF
TGTGCCAGCAGCCAAGATCTGGGCGGGCCCCAGCATTTT
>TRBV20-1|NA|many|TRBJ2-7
CSAGGPADYEQYF
TGCAGTGCGGGCGGACCGGCCGACTACGAGCAGTACTTC
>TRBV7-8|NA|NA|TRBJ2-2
CASSLGLPRELFF
TGTGCCAGCAGCTTAGGACTCCCCCGGGAGCTGTTTTTT
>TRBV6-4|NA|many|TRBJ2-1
CASSDPPSYNEQFF
TGTGCCAGCAGTGATCCCCCCTCCTACAATGAGCAGTTCTTC
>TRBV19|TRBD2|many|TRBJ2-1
CASRSSPGLAAQGSYNEQFF
TGTGCCAGTAGGTCCTCGCCGGGACTAGCGGCCCAAGGCTCCTACAATGAGCAGTTCTTC
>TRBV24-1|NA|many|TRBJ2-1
CAPRQGRANEQFF
TGTGCCCCTAGACAGGGGAGGGCCAATGAGCAGTTCTTC
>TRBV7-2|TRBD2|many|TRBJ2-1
CASSLGPSGVFGEQFF
TGTGCCAGCAGCTTAGGGCCTAGCGGGGTTTTTGGTGAGCAGTTCTTC
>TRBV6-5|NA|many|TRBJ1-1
CASSYSQMNTEAFF
TGTGCCAGCAGTTACTCCCAGATGAACACTGAAGCTTTCTTT
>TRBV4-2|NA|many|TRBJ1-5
CASSHGLGTEQPQHF
TGTGCCAGCAGCCATGGTTTAGGAACTGAGCAGCCCCAGCATTTT
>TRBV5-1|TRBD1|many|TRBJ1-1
CASTSGTGGNTEAFF
TGCGCCAGCACTAGCGGGACAGGGGGTAACACTGAAGCTTTCTTT
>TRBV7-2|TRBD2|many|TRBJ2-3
CASSTGTSGWWDTQYF
TGTGCCAGCAGCACGGGGACTAGCGGGTGGTGGGATACGCAGTATTTT
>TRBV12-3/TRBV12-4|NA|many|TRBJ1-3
CASSIDGTPGPGNTIYF
TGTGCCAGCAGTATCGACGGGACTCCGGGACCTGGAAACACCATATATTTT
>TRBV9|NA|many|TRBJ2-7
CASSVGQGGHEQYF
TGTGCCAGCAGCGTAGGACAGGGAGGTCACGAGCAGTACTTC
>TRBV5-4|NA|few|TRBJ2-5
CALGSGVETQYF
TGTGCCCTGGGTTCGGGAGTTGAGACCCAGTACTTC
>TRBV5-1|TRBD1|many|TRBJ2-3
CASSGTGAPQDTQYF
TGCGCCAGCAGCGGGACAGGGGCCCCCCAAGATACGCAGTATTTT
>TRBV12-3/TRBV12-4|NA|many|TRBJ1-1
CASSFRRNTEAFF
TGTGCCAGCAGTTTCCGCAGAAACACTGAAGCTTTCTTT
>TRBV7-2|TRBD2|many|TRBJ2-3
CASSWTSGSDTQYF
TGTGCCAGCAGCTGGACTAGCGGATCAGATACGCAGTATTTT
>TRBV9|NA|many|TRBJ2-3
CASSVGPTDTQYF
TGTGCCAGCAGCGTGGGACCCACAGATACGCAGTATTTT
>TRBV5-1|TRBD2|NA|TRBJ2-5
CANSPGLAGVWAQEAQYF
TGCGCCAACAGCCCTGGACTAGCGGGAGTGTGGGCCCAAGAGGCCCAGTACTTC
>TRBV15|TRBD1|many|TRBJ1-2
CATSRDRDRGGYTF
TGTGCCACCAGCAGAGATAGGGACAGGGGTGGCTACACCTTC
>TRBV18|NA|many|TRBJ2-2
CASSPIRPGAGELFF
TGTGCCAGCTCACCCATAAGGCCAGGGGCCGGGGAGCTGTTTTTT
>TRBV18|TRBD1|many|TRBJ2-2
CASRDSLNTGELFF
TGTGCCAGCCGGGACAGCCTGAACACCGGGGAGCTGTTTTTT
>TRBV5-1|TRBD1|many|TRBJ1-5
CASSPRDRGNQPQHF
TGCGCCAGCAGCCCCCGGGACAGGGGCAATCAGCCCCAGCATTTT
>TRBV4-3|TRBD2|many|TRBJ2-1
CASSQGVASGRVQFF
TGCGCCAGCAGCCAAGGGGTGGCTAGCGGGAGAGTGCAGTTCTTC
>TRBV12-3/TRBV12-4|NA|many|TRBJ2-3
CASSTRAGDTQYF
TGTGCCAGCAGTACCAGGGCGGGGGATACGCAGTATTTT
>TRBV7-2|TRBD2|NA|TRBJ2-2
CASSPGTIWRATAGELFF
TGTGCCAGCAGCCCCGGGACTATCTGGAGGGCGACGGCCGGGGAGCTGTTTTTT
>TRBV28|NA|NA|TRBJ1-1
CASSPGRAEGFF
TGTGCCAGCAGCCCGGGCAGGGCGGAAGGTTTCTTT
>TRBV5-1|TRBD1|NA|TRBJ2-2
CASSLAPTDRTGELFF
TGCGCCAGCAGCTTGGCTCCAACGGACAGGACCGGGGAGCTGTTTTTT
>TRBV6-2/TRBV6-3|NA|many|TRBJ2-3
CASFQGASPPDTQYF
TGTGCCAGCTTCCAAGGGGCTAGTCCCCCAGATACGCAGTATTTT
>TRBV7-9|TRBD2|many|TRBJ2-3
CASSPGRSLTDTQYF
TGTGCCAGCAGCCCCGGGAGGTCTCTCACAGATACGCAGTATTTT
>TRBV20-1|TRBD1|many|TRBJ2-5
CRAGGTGVSIGTQYF
TGCAGGGCCGGCGGGACAGGAGTATCTATAGGGACCCAGTACTTC
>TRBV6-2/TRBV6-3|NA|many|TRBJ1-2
CASSYGSGGANYGYTF
TGTGCCAGCAGTTACGGAAGTGGCGGGGCTAACTATGGCTACACCTTC
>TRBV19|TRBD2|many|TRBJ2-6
CASSKTSGTSGANVLTF
TGTGCCAGTAGTAAGACTAGCGGAACCTCTGGGGCCAACGTCCTGACTTTC
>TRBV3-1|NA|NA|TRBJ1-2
CASSQDVSSYGYTF
TGTGCCAGCAGCCAAGACGTCTCGTCCTATGGCTATACCTTC
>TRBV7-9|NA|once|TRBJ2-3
CASITVSGGHYTDTQYF
TGTGCCAGCATCACCGTTAGTGGGGGACATTACACAGATACGCAGTATTTT
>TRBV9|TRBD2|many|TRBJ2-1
CASSVGAGALGNEQFF
TGTGCCAGCAGCGTAGGAGCGGGAGCGTTGGGAAATGAGCAGTTCTTC
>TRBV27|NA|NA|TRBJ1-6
CASRGQAGIISPLHF
TGTGCCAGCAGGGGGCAGGCTGGAATAATTTCACCCCTCCACTTT
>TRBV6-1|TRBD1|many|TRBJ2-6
CASSLQGTGANVLTF
TGTGCCAGCAGTCTACAGGGGACCGGGGCCAACGTCCTGACTTTC
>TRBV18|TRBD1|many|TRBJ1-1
CASSPGQVNTEAFF
TGTGCCAGCTCACCCGGACAGGTGAACACTGAAGCTTTCTTT
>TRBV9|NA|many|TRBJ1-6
CASSVATNRNSPLHF
TGTGCCAGCAGCGTAGCGACAAATCGCAATTCACCCCTCCACTTT
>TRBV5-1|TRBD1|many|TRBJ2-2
CASSDPQGASGELFF
TGCGCCAGCAGCGACCCACAGGGGGCGTCCGGGGAGCTGTTTTTT